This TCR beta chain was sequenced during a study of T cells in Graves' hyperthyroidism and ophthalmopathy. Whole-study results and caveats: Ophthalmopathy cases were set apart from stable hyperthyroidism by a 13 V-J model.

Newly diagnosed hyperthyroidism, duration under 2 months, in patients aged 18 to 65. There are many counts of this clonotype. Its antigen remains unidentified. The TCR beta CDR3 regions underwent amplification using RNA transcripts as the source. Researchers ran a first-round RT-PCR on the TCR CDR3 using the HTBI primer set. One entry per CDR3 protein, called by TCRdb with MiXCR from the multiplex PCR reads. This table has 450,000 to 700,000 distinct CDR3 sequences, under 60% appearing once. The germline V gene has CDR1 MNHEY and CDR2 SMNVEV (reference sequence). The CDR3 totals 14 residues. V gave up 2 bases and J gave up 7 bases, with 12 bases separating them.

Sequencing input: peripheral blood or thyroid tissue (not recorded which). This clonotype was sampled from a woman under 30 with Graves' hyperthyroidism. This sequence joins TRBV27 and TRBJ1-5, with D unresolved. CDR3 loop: CASSLPGRGQPQHF. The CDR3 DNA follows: TGTGCCAGCAGTTTACCCGGACGCGGCCAGCCCCAGCATTTT.